Included here is one TCR beta chain sequence, with context. Its antigen remains unidentified. Analysis merged second doses at about 4 or about 12 weeks. Sequenced by immunoSEQ multiplex PCR; TCRdb stores in-frame clones only, minus some. The sample gives over 50,000 clones, around 85% of which show up once; around 28% is in the top ten. The data were taken from a study of T cell responses to AZD1222 COVID-19 vaccine. Findings and limits, study-wide: Seropositive status at baseline applied to only five to seven AZD1222 recipients. The study found Spike-specific TCR breadth and depth rose after two AZD1222 doses.

This CDR3 is 15 amino acids long. Per germline, CDR1 SGHTA and CDR2 FQGNSA. V was clipped by 2 bases and J by 5 bases, with 12 bases between them. The sequences come from peripheral blood, collected 28 days after the second AZD1222 dose. This rearrangement joins TRBV7-2 to TRBJ2-2, with D possibly matching TRBD2 (6 bases). This TCR was recovered from an adult who received the AZD1222 COVID-19 vaccine. As DNA, the CDR3 is TGTGCCAGCAGCTTATTTTTCGCGGGGACCGGGGAGCTGTTTTTT. It codes for CASSLFFAGTGELFF. Complete variable domain (other parts from reference TRBV7-2 and TRBJ2-2): GAGVSQSPSNKVTEKGKDVELRCDPISGHTALYWYRQSLGQGLEFLIYFQGNSAPDKSGLPSDRFSAERTGGSVSTLTIQRTQQEDSAVYLCASSLFFAGTGELFFGEGSRLTVL.